Below are 29 T cell receptor beta chains sequenced from a single sample in a study of T cells in localized non-small cell lung cancer. The repertoire was sequenced with immunoSEQ multiplex PCR; TCRdb's copy has only in-frame clones and lacks some. This table has about 72,000 clones, less than 85% appearing once. The sample consisted of peripheral blood, taken before any cancer treatment. These receptors originate from an older female donor with stage I lung adenocarcinoma.

A few counts support this clone. V and J are TRBV4-2 and TRBJ2-7, with D perhaps given as TRBD1 or TRBD2 (5 bases each). V shed 2 bases and J shed 2 bases, with 13 bases lying between them. Germline V lookup: CDR1 LGHNA, CDR2 YNFKEQ. The CDR3 totals 15 residues. The CDR3: CASSQHSEGTYEQYF. In DNA form, the CDR3 reads TGTGCCAGCAGCCAACATTCAGAGGGGACCTACGAGCAGTACTTC.

The genes are TRBV5-4 and TRBJ2-7, with TRBD2 matching 8 bases. J gave up 2 bases and V 2 bases, and 6 bases lay outside the gene matches. This CDR3 contains 15 residues. Germline lookup yields CDR1 SGHNT and CDR2 YYREEE (reference sequence). The CDR3 protein is CASSFIAGPTYEQYF. The CDR3 region has the DNA TGTGCCAGCAGCTTCATAGCGGGGCCCACCTACGAGCAGTACTTC.

The chain carries TRBV11-3 and TRBJ1-1; D remains ambiguous. CDR1 is SGHNT and CDR2 is YENEEA in the germline V gene. CDR3 length equals 11 residues. Trimming took 1 base from V and 8 from J, leaving 5 bases between them. The CDR3 nucleotides read TGTGCCAGCAGCTTAGGTATAGAAGCTTTCTTT. Encoded protein: CASSLGIEAFF.

This chain connects TRBV6-5 to TRBJ1-4, with a tentative D call TRBD1 (5 bases). Germline V gives CDR1 MNHEY, CDR2 SVGAGI. There are 15 residues in the CDR3. Trimming pared 2 bases from V and 5 bases from J, leaving 12 bases between. The chain's CDR3 is CASSYRQGPNEKLFF. As DNA, the CDR3 is TGTGCCAGCAGTTACCGCCAGGGACCGAATGAAAAACTGTTTTTT.

This clone was seen a single time. This chain connects TRBV23-1 to TRBJ2-7, with D tentatively TRBD1 or TRBD2 (5 bases each). TRBV23-1 is an ORF for which the function is uncertain. V was pared by 7 bases and J by 2 bases, with 30 bases between. This CDR3 contains 19 residues. The CDR3 DNA follows: TGCGCCAGCACCCATCGGCCTCTACTATTGGGGCGGGCCGCCTACGAGCAGTACTTC. Translating it yields CASTHRPLLLGRAAYEQYF.

This clone was counted a single time. This rearrangement joins TRBV28 to TRBJ1-5; 12 bases match TRBD1. The CDR3 runs to 15 residues. Germline V gene sequence: CDR1 MDHEN, CDR2 SYDVKM. V shed 8 bases and J 4 bases; nucleotides not matched to a gene: 6. DNA of the CDR3: TGTGCCAGCGGGACAGGGGGCGATGGGAATCAGCCCCAGCATTTT. Amino acid sequence: CASGTGGDGNQPQHF.

V and J are TRBV7-2 and TRBJ2-5; the match to TRBD2 covers 8 bases. There are 13 residues in the CDR3. V trimming: 3 bases; J trimming: 4 bases; junction bases outside the gene matches: 1. Germline CDR1 SGHTA, CDR2 FQGNSA. The CDR3 spells CASSFAGGETQYF. The CDR3 nucleotides are TGTGCCAGCAGCTTCGCGGGAGGAGAGACCCAGTACTTC.

CDR3 bases: TGTGCCAGCAGGGGGCTGGGCACTGAAGCTTTCTTT. Residues: CASRGLGTEAFF. This sequence joins TRBV5-4 and TRBJ1-1; D perhaps matches TRBD1 (5 bases). CDR1 is SGHNT, CDR2 YYREEE, per germline (reference sequence). This CDR3 is built from 12 residues. V lost 5 bases and J lost 4, with 9 bases in between. The whole variable domain, remainder taken from reference TRBV5-4 and TRBJ1-1, is ETGVTQSPTHLIKTRGQQVTLRCSSQSGHNTVSWYQQALGQGPQFIFQYYREEENGRGNFPPRFSGLQFPNYSSELNVNALELDDSALYLCASRGLGTEAFFGQGTRLTVV.

V usage is TRBV9 and J usage is TRBJ2-7; D gene uncertain. V was trimmed by 0 bases and J by 5 bases, leaving 12 bases between them. CDR3 length equals 14 residues. Germline V CDR1 and CDR2: SGDLS, YYNGEE. CDR3 coding DNA: TGTGCCAGCAGCGTAGTATTAGCAAACGACGAGCAGTACTTC. Translating it yields CASSVVLANDEQYF. The full variable domain, its missing parts supplied by reference TRBV9 and TRBJ2-7, is DSGVTQTPKHLITATGQRVTLRCSPRSGDLSVYWYQQSLDQGLQFLIQYYNGEERAKGNILERFSAQQFPDLHSELNLSSLELGDSALYFCASSVVLANDEQYFGPGTRLTVT.

The V call is TRBV2, the J call TRBJ1-2; TRBD1 is a possible D gene (5 bases). This CDR3 spans 14 amino acids. V lost 1 base and J 4 bases, leaving 10 bases between the germline ends. Germline CDR1 reads SNHLY; CDR2 reads FYNNEI. The CDR3 nucleotides read TGTGCCAGCAGTGAAGGACGAGGGGTCTATGGCTACACCTTC. Protein product: CASSEGRGVYGYTF.

In this sample, this clone turned up a few times. The gene calls are TRBV18 and TRBJ2-3; possible D gene TRBD2, 6 bases. This CDR3 is built from 17 residues. Germline loops: CDR1 KGHSH, CDR2 LQKENI. V dropped 0 bases and J dropped 3 bases, with 16 bases sitting between them. The CDR3 region has the DNA TGTGCCAGCTCACCACCAATTGCGGGGAAGAGGACAGATACGCAGTATTTT. Translating it yields CASSPPIAGKRTDTQYF.

DNA of the CDR3: TGTGCCAGCAAGGAGCGGGAGGGCCTAATTAATGAGCAGTTCTTC. This encodes CASKEREGLINEQFF. V usage is TRBV28 and J usage is TRBJ2-1; 10 bases match TRBD2. The CDR3 contains 15 residues. Germline V lookup: CDR1 MDHEN, CDR2 SYDVKM. The V gene end was trimmed by 7 bases and the J gene end by 7 bases; junction bases not matched to a gene: 10.

The chain carries TRBV6-6 and TRBJ2-7; 9 bases match TRBD1. This CDR3 comprises 13 residues. The ends lost 5 bases at V and 9 bases at J; junction bases unmatched: 8. Germline lookup yields CDR1 MNHNY and CDR2 SVGAGI (reference sequence). CDR3 sequence: CASSPRDRERQYF. CDR3 DNA sequence: TGTGCCAGCAGTCCCCGGGACAGGGAACGGCAGTACTTC.

The rearrangement uses TRBV7-2 and TRBJ2-3; D unresolved. Trimming pared 7 bases from V and 0 bases from J, leaving 5 bases between. CDR1 SGHTA and CDR2 FQGNSA come from the germline V gene. This CDR3 region has 12 residues. The CDR3 is CASNPSTDTQYF. The CDR3 DNA is TGTGCCAGCAACCCCAGCACAGATACGCAGTATTTT.

The chain is built from TRBV4-2 and TRBJ2-5; TRBD1 aligns across 7 bases. CDR1 and CDR2 (germline): LGHNA, YNFKEQ. This CDR3 contains 15 residues. V lost 4 bases to trimming and J lost 5 bases; unmatched junction nucleotides: 10. The CDR3 DNA is TGTGCCAGCAGCCCCAGGACTGAGGGGGCCGAGACCCAGTACTTC. Its protein is CASSPRTEGAETQYF.

V usage is TRBV18 and J usage is TRBJ1-1; no definite D call. V was pared by 3 bases and J by 0 bases, with 11 bases between. The CDR3 sequence is 15 residues long. Germline V lookup: CDR1 KGHSH, CDR2 LQKENI. The CDR3 loop is CASSPSVSVNTEAFF. In DNA, the CDR3 is TGTGCCAGCTCACCCTCCGTATCTGTGAACACTGAAGCTTTCTTT.

This clone was picked up a small number of times. This chain uses TRBV11-2 with TRBJ2-1, with TRBD2 matching 12 bases. V trimming: 1 base; J trimming: 9 bases; junction bases outside the gene matches: 7. Germline CDR1 is SGHAT and CDR2 is FQNNGV. CDR3 length equals 16 residues. DNA of the CDR3: TGTGCCAGCAGCTTAGTAGCTAGCGGGGGGGCAGCTGAGCAGTTCTTC. Its protein is CASSLVASGGAAEQFF. The complete variable domain, with remaining parts taken from reference TRBV11-2 and TRBJ2-1, reads EAGVAQSPRYKIIEKRQSVAFWCNPISGHATLYWYQQILGQGPKLLIQFQNNGVVDDSQLPKDRFSAERLKGVDSTLKIQPAKLEDSAVYLCASSLVASGGAAEQFFGPGTRLTVL.

This clone was picked up a small number of times. At the DNA level, this CDR3 is encoded by other sequences in the same sample as well. The chain is built from TRBV6-1 and TRBJ1-2; no clear D gene. Trimming took 1 base from V and 7 from J, leaving 7 bases between them. Germline V CDR1 and CDR2: MNHNS, SASEGT. The CDR3 has 12 amino acids. The CDR3 nucleotides read TGTGCCAGCAGTGAAGAACGTTTTGGCTACACCTTC. This gives the protein CASSEERFGYTF.

The chain couples TRBV27 to TRBJ1-6, with 7 bases identical to TRBD1. V shed 6 bases and J 5 bases; nucleotides not matched to a gene: 4. This CDR3 region has 14 residues. Germline CDR1 reads MNHEY; CDR2 reads SMNVEV (reference sequence). CDR3 sequence reads: CASRAGTDNSPLHF. For the CDR3, the DNA is TGTGCCAGCAGGGCCGGGACAGATAATTCACCCCTCCACTTT.

The chain combines TRBV28 with TRBJ1-4; tentative D call: TRBD1 (5 bases). V was trimmed by 7 bases and J by 13 bases, leaving 28 bases between them. Germline V gene sequence: CDR1 MDHEN, CDR2 SYDVKM. This CDR3 is built from 16 residues. The CDR3 nucleotides are TGTGCCAGCACTAAACCCCGGGGGTCACCGCCTCGGAGACTGTTTTTT. Protein product: CASTKPRGSPPRRLFF.

CDR3 nucleotides: TGTGCCACCCAGGGGTTGAGGGGGCGCGGGGAGAGCGTCCCAGATACGCAGTATTTT. As protein: CATQGLRGRGESVPDTQYF. The gene calls are TRBV2 and TRBJ2-3; D is possibly TRBD1 (7 bases). The CDR3 has 19 residues. V lost 10 bases, J lost 4 bases, and 33 bases lay in between. From germline, CDR1 is SNHLY and CDR2 FYNNEI.

The chain couples TRBV19 to TRBJ1-5; D gene uncertain. The CDR3 covers 15 residues. Germline CDR1 LNHDA, CDR2 SQIVND (reference sequence). V lost 1 base to trimming and J lost 0 bases, with 7 bases between them. The CDR3 region has the DNA TGTGCCAGTAGTATAGTTTACAATAGCAATCAGCCCCAGCATTTT. This codes for CASSIVYNSNQPQHF.

This chain joins TRBV19 and TRBJ2-3; D is perhaps TRBD1 (6 bases). Between the trimmed V and J ends, which lost 4 bases and 6 bases, there was a span of 23 bases. The CDR3 length is 17 residues. CDR1 is LNHDA, CDR2 SQIVND, per germline (reference sequence). CDR3 protein: CASSRGGILGSSDTQYF. The CDR3 nucleotides are TGTGCCAGTAGTAGAGGGGGAATTCTGGGGAGTTCGGATACGCAGTATTTT.

This chain uses TRBV11-2 with TRBJ1-2; 8 nucleotides agree with TRBD1. The germline CDR1 and CDR2 sequences are SGHAT and FQNNGV. The CDR3 has 14 residues. V lost 5 bases, J lost 4 bases, and 6 bases stayed unmatched. CDR3 region: CASSGQGGGYGYTF. CDR3 nucleotide sequence: TGTGCCAGCAGCGGACAGGGTGGCGGCTATGGCTACACCTTC.

The V and J genes are TRBV10-3 and TRBJ2-3, with a possible D match to TRBD1 (5 bases). Deletions cut 5 bases from V and 0 bases from J, with 9 bases between. Germline V gene sequence: CDR1 ENHRY, CDR2 SYGVKD. This CDR3 has 14 amino acids. Here the CDR3 reads CAISSQGSTDTQYF. CDR3 in DNA: TGTGCCATCAGTTCTCAGGGAAGCACAGATACGCAGTATTTT.

V is TRBV11-2 and J is TRBJ1-5, with D unclear. Germline CDR1 and CDR2: SGHAT and FQNNGV. The CDR3 length is 14 residues. Trimming took 1 base from V and 7 from J, leaving 11 bases between them. The CDR3 sequence is CASSLGPYWQPQHF. CDR3 nucleotides: TGTGCCAGCAGCTTAGGTCCATACTGGCAGCCCCAGCATTTT.

The rearrangement joins TRBV10-2 to TRBJ2-7; D is perhaps TRBD1 or TRBD2 (5 bases each). The germline V gene encodes CDR1 WSHSY and CDR2 SAAADI. The CDR3 consists of 15 residues. Trimming left V 7 bases short and J 0 bases short, with 16 bases between. The CDR3 loop is CASKTGTYASYEQYF. The CDR3, as DNA: TGCGCCAGCAAGACCGGGACGTACGCCTCCTACGAGCAGTACTTC.

The CDR3 region is CSVEDVQGAYGYTF. In DNA, the CDR3 is TGCAGCGTTGAAGATGTACAGGGGGCCTATGGCTACACCTTC. The chain carries TRBV29-1 and TRBJ1-2; 9 positions agree with TRBD1. There are 14 residues in the CDR3. V lost 0 bases, J lost 4 bases, and 3 bases stayed unmatched. Germline V gives CDR1 SQVTM, CDR2 ANQGSEA.

The chain has TRBV28 and TRBJ1-4; the D gene is possibly TRBD1 (6 bases). Germline V gene data show CDR1 as MDHEN and CDR2 as SYDVKM. V lost 5 bases, J lost 3 bases, and 13 bases lay in between. The CDR3 contains 15 residues. Here the CDR3 reads CASSPSGGPNEKLFF. The CDR3 DNA follows: TGTGCCAGCAGTCCCTCCGGGGGCCCTAATGAAAAACTGTTTTTT. Full variable domain (rest looked up from reference TRBV28 and TRBJ1-4): DVKVTQSSRYLVKRTGEKVFLECVQDMDHENMFWYRQDPGLGLRLIYFSYDVKMKEKGDIPEGYSVSREKKERFSLILESASTNQTSMYLCASSPSGGPNEKLFFGSGTQLSVL.